A single sample is the source of the 5 T cell receptor beta chains below, sequenced in a study of cytomegalovirus exposure and HLA in healthy donors (dated by TCRdb to between 2016 and 2019). Libraries were prepared through the immunoSEQ multiplex PCR assay. A mixture of 60 forward primers for TCR Vbeta segments and 13 reverse primers for TCR Jbeta segments was used in the multiplex PCR. The immuneACCESS repertoire file appears here via TCRdb, limited to in-frame rearrangements. These files lack a portion of the clones; in checked studies, under half of the deficit traces to unresolved V genes, and the cause of the others is not known. Recorded for this sample are some 170,000 clones; 65% to 75% of them occurred a single time. The top ten hold about 2.5% of the sample. The specimen was PBMCs. The receptor set was obtained from a human donor in good health.

Only one count was recorded for this clone. The V call is TRBV6-6, the J call TRBJ1-4; no clear D. This CDR3 comprises 15 residues. Germline V gives CDR1 MNHNY, CDR2 SVGAGI (reference sequence). Between the trimmed V and J ends, which lost 2 bases and 0 bases, there was a span of 7 bases. The CDR3 loop reads CASSYIAATNEKLFF. In DNA, the CDR3 is TGTGCCAGCAGTTACATCGCAGCAACTAATGAAAAACTGTTTTTT.

DNA for the CDR3: TGCGCCAGCAGCTTGGTCGGACAGGGGAAGAGTGAGCAGTACTTC. This translates into CASSLVGQGKSEQYF. The gene calls are TRBV5-1 and TRBJ2-7; 9 bases match TRBD1. Unmatched junction bases numbered 8, after V lost 0 bases and J lost 7 bases. CDR3 size: 15 residues. Germline V gene data show CDR1 as SGHRS and CDR2 as YFSETQ. Combining the CDR3 with reference TRBV5-1 and TRBJ2-7 gives the whole variable domain KAGVTQTPRYLIKTRGQQVTLSCSPISGHRSVSWYQQTPGQGLQFLFEYFSETQRNKGNFPGRFSGRQFSNSRSEMNVSTLELGDSALYLCASSLVGQGKSEQYFGPGTRLTVT.

The CDR3 DNA is TGTGCCAGCAGCTTAGTTCCGGACTACTATGGCTACACCTTC. This gives the protein CASSLVPDYYGYTF. This sequence joins TRBV7-9 and TRBJ1-2; D not certain. CDR1 is SEHNR, CDR2 FQNEAQ, per germline (reference sequence). The V end was cut by 1 base, the J end by 3 bases, with 9 bases between. This CDR3 has 14 amino acids.

The chain combines TRBV30 with TRBJ2-7; tentatively, D is TRBD1 (7 bases). Trimming stripped 3 bases from V and 1 base from J, with 19 bases between. The CDR3 has 16 amino acids. Germline CDR1 reads GTSNPN; CDR2 reads SVGIG (reference sequence). CDR3 sequence reads: CAWSPTGTRGSYEQYF. CDR3 nucleotides: TGTGCCTGGAGCCCGACAGGGACTCGGGGATCCTACGAGCAGTACTTC. The full variable domain, completed using reference TRBV30 and TRBJ2-7, is SQTIHQWPATLVQPVGSPLSLECTVEGTSNPNLYWYRQAAGRGLQLLFYSVGIGQISSEVPQNLSASRPQDRQFILSSKKLLLSDSGFYLCAWSPTGTRGSYEQYFGPGTRLTVT.

V gene TRBV25-1 combines with J gene TRBJ1-1, with D uncertain. The germline CDR1 and CDR2 sequences are MGHDK and SYGVNS. Trimming stripped 8 bases from V and 0 bases from J, with 10 bases between. CDR3 length equals 13 residues. The CDR3 reads CASQLNLNTEAFF. The CDR3 DNA reads TGTGCCAGCCAGTTGAACCTGAACACTGAAGCTTTCTTT.